These 8 T cell receptor beta chains share one sample of origin, sequenced in a study of CD8 T cells in ankylosing spondylitis. Using its own MiXCR run on the 5' RACE reads, TCRdb lists one record per CDR3 protein. The table has 100,000 to 150,000 distinct CDR3 sequences, roughly 9% seen once. Sequenced input: blood, either unsorted or a sorted T cell fraction (not recorded which). These receptors all come from a male donor with ankylosing spondylitis or in good health (not recorded which).

This clonotype was picked up a small number of times. The V gene is TRBV30, the J gene TRBJ2-7, with D perhaps TRBD2 (6 bases). This CDR3 has 12 amino acids. V was cut by 3 bases and J by 6 bases, with 12 bases left in between. Germline V lookup: CDR1 GTSNPN, CDR2 SVGIG (reference sequence). For the CDR3, the DNA is TGTGCCTGGAGCATCGGGAGTTCCGAGCAGTACTTC. It yields the protein CAWSIGSSEQYF.

This clonotype was counted many times. J is TRBJ2-4 and V is TRBV15; 10 bases match TRBD2. Losses at the gene ends were 0 bases for V and 6 bases for J; bases not matched to a gene: 11. Germline CDR1 is LNHNV and CDR2 is YYDKDF (reference sequence). The CDR3 loop spans 18 amino acids. The CDR3 spells CATSREPLTSGTVNIQYF. CDR3 in DNA: TGTGCCACCAGCAGAGAGCCTCTTACTAGCGGGACAGTAAACATTCAGTACTTC.

This clonotype occurred many times. The CDR3 sequence: CASSPNLASGMVEQYF. As DNA, the CDR3 is TGTGCCAGCAGCCCCAATTTGGCTAGCGGGATGGTTGAGCAGTACTTC. The rearrangement links TRBV12-3 or TRBV12-4 to TRBJ2-7, with 9 bases identical to TRBD2. Germline trimming cut 6 bases from V and 7 bases from J; bases unmatched to any gene: 16. The CDR3 covers 16 residues.

V gene TRBV7-9 combines with J gene TRBJ2-2; D unclear. V was shortened by 4 bases and J by 7 bases, with 7 bases between the two germline ends. From germline, CDR1 is SEHNR and CDR2 FQNEAQ (reference sequence). This CDR3 has 12 amino acids. Here the CDR3 reads CASSWLVGELFF. In DNA, the CDR3 is TGTGCCAGCAGCTGGTTGGTCGGGGAGCTGTTTTTT.

This clonotype has ten or more counts. The rearrangement links TRBV20-1 to TRBJ2-7, with 7 bases identical to TRBD2. Looked up from germline, CDR1 is DFQATT and CDR2 is SNEGSKA (reference sequence). V trimming: 4 bases; J trimming: 10 bases; junction bases outside the gene matches: 10. This CDR3 region has 12 residues. The CDR3 spells CSANGGLAAQYF. The CDR3 DNA reads TGCAGTGCTAACGGGGGTCTAGCGGCACAGTACTTC.

Many counts were recorded for this clonotype. This chain links TRBV4-3 with TRBJ2-3; 11 bases agree with TRBD2. V shed 0 bases and J 2 bases; nucleotides not matched to a gene: 13. This CDR3 is built from 20 residues. The germline CDR1 and CDR2 sequences are LGHNA and YSLEER. The CDR3 loop is CASSQEVVAGGTTYTDTQYF. CDR3 in DNA: TGCGCCAGCAGCCAAGAGGTTGTAGCGGGAGGGACAACCTACACAGATACGCAGTATTTT.

This clonotype was recorded at least ten times. This chain uses TRBV9 with TRBJ2-7; tentative D call: TRBD1 (6 bases). Germline CDR1 and CDR2: SGDLS and YYNGEE. Trimming shortened V by 0 bases and J by 5 bases, and 12 bases separated the two germline ends. The CDR3 has 14 amino acids. This chain's CDR3 is CASSVENREHEQYF. The CDR3 DNA reads TGTGCCAGCAGCGTAGAAAACAGGGAACACGAGCAGTACTTC.

This clonotype has at least ten counts. The chain recombines TRBV7-2 with TRBJ2-5; 10 positions agree with TRBD2. The CDR3 spans 16 residues. V shed 5 bases and J 2 bases; nucleotides not matched to a gene: 8. Germline V gene lookup returns CDR1 SGHTA and CDR2 FQGNSA. CDR3 sequence (DNA): TGTGCCAGCAGCCTTCTAGCGGGAGATGGTCAAGAGACCCAGTACTTC. Its translation is CASSLLAGDGQETQYF.